A single T cell receptor beta chain is shown here with its context. The antigen remains unidentified. This sample stems from a study of T cells in lung cancer brain metastases. The V and J ends lost 2 bases and 3 bases, in that order; junction bases with no gene match: 3. In germline, CDR1 is LNHDA, CDR2 SQIVND (reference sequence). This CDR3 has 15 amino acids. Sequencing was performed with immunoSEQ multiplex PCR; in TCRdb, only in-frame clones are kept and a portion is missing. The table has about 2,600 clones, about nine tenths seen once. Study findings and constraints: DNA fragmentation in FFPE samples may have prevented full retrieval of the infiltrating T cell repertoire.

The chain carries TRBV19 and TRBJ1-4; TRBD1 matches 7 bases. The TCR originated in a man between 65 and 85 years old with non-small cell lung cancer that had spread to the brain. Material: tumor tissue from a brain metastasis. The CDR3 reads CASSIRTGSNEKLFF. The DNA of the CDR3 is TGTGCCAGTAGTATACGGACAGGCTCTAATGAAAAACTGTTTTTT.